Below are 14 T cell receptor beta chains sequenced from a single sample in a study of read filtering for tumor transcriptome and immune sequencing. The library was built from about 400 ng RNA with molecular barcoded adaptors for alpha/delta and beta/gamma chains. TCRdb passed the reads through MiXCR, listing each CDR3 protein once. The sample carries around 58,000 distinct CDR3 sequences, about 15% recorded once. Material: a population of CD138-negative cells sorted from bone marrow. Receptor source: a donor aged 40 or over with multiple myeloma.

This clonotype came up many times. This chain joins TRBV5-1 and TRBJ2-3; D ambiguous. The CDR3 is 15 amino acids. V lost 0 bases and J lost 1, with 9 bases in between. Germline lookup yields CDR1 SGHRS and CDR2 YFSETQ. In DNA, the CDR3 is TGCGCCAGCAGCTTGGCCAGTGGGGGCACAGATACGCAGTATTTT. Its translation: CASSLASGGTDTQYF. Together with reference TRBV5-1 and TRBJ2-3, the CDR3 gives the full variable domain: KAGVTQTPRYLIKTRGQQVTLSCSPISGHRSVSWYQQTPGQGLQFLFEYFSETQRNKGNFPGRFSGRQFSNSRSEMNVSTLELGDSALYLCASSLASGGTDTQYFGPGTRLTVL.

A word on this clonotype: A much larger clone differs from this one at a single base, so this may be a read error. The CDR3 DNA reads TGCGCCAGCAGCTTGGGCCAGTCGGGCAGGGCATCGTGGGAGCAGTACTTC. Amino acids: CASSLGQSGRASWEQYF. J is TRBJ2-7 and V is TRBV5-1, with a tentative D call TRBD1 (5 bases). Germline V gene data show CDR1 as SGHRS and CDR2 as YFSETQ. Deletions cut 0 bases from V and 7 bases from J, with 23 bases between. There are 17 residues in the CDR3.

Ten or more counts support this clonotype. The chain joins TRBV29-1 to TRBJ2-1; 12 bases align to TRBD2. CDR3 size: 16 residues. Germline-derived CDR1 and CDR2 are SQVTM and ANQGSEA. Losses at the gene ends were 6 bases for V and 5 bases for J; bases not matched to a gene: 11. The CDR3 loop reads CSVDTSGRIPDNEQFF. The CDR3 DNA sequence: TGCAGCGTAGATACTAGCGGGAGGATCCCGGACAATGAGCAGTTCTTC.

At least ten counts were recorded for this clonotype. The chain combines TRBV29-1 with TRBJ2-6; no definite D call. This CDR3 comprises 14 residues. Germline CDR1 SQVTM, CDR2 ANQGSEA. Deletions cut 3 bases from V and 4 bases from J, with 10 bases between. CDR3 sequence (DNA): TGCAGCGTTGATGGATTCTCAGGGGCCAACGTCCTGACTTTC. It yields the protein CSVDGFSGANVLTF.

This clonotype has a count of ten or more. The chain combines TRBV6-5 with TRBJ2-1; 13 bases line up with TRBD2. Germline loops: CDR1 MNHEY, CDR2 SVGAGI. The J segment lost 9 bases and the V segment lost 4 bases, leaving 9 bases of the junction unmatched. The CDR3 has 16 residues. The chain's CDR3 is CASSSELAGGGSEQFF. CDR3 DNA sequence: TGTGCCAGCAGTTCCGAACTAGCGGGAGGGGGTAGTGAGCAGTTCTTC.

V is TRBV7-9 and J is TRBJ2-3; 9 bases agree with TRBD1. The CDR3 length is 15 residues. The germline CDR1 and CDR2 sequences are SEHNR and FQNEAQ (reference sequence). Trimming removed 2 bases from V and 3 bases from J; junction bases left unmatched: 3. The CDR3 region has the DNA TGTGCCAGCAGCTTAACCGGGACAGGGACAGATACGCAGTATTTT. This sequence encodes CASSLTGTGTDTQYF.

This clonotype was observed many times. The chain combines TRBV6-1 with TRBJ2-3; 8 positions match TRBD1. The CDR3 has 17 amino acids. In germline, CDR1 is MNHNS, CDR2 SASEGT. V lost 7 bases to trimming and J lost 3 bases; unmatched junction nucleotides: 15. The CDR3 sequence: CASKRQGAWKRTDTQYF. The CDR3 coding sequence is TGTGCCAGCAAACGGCAGGGGGCGTGGAAGCGGACAGATACGCAGTATTTT.

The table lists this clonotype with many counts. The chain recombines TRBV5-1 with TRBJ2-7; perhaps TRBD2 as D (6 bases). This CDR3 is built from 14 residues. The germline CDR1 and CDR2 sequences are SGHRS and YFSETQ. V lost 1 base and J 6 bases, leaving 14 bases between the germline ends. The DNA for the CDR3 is TGCGCCAGCAGCTTGAATCGGGAGTACTGCGAGCAGTACTTC. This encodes CASSLNREYCEQYF. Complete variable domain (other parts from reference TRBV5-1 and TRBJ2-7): KAGVTQTPRYLIKTRGQQVTLSCSPISGHRSVSWYQQTPGQGLQFLFEYFSETQRNKGNFPGRFSGRQFSNSRSEMNVSTLELGDSALYLCASSLNREYCEQYFGPGTRLTVT.

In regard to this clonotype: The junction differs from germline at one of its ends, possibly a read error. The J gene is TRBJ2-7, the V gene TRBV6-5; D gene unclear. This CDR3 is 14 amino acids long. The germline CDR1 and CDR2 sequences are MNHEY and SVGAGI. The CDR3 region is CDSSYLTGGYEQYF. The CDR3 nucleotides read TGTGACAGCAGTTACCTAACGGGTGGCTACGAGCAGTACTTC.

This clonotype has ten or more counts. The chain's CDR3 is CASSVGSTGAIYNEQFF. The CDR3 nucleotides are TGTGCCAGCAGCGTAGGCTCGACAGGGGCAATCTACAATGAGCAGTTCTTC. J is TRBJ2-1 and V is TRBV9; 8 nucleotides align to TRBD1. Per the germline V gene, CDR1 is SGDLS and CDR2 is YYNGEE. After removal of 0 bases from V and 3 bases from J, the junction contained 8 bases not matched to a gene. This CDR3 comprises 17 residues.

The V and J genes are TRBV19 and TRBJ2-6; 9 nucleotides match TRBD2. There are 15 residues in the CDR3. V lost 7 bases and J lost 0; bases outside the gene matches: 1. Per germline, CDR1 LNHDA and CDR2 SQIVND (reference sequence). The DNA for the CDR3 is TGTGCCAGTAAAGCGGGGGGCTCTGGGGCCAACGTCCTGACTTTC. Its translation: CASKAGGSGANVLTF.

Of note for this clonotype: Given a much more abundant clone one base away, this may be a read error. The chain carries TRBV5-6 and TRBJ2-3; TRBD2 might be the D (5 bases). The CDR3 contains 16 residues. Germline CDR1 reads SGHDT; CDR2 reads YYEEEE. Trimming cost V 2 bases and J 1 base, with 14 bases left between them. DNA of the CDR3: TGTGCCAGCAGCTTTTCGACATGGGGAGGCACAGATACGCAGTATTTT. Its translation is CASSFSTWGGTDTQYF.

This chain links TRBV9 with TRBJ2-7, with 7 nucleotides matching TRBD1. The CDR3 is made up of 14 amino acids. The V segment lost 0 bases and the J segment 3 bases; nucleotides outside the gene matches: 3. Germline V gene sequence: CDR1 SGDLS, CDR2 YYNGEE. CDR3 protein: CASSVDPGGYEQYF. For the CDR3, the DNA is TGTGCCAGCAGCGTAGACCCAGGGGGCTACGAGCAGTACTTC.

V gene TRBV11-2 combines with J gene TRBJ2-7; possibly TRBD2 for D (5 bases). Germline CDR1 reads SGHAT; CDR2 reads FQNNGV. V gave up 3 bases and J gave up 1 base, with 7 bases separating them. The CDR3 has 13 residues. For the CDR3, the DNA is TGTGCCAGCAGCTTCGGGGATTCCTACGAGCAGTACTTC. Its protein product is CASSFGDSYEQYF.